This T cell receptor beta chain was captured in a study of CD8 T cells in ankylosing spondylitis. General study points: In ankylosing spondylitis blood, a motif of eight highly homologous TCR beta variants appeared characteristic. Disease-associated clones were CD8+ and fairly uncommon in peripheral blood. Reactive arthritis synovial fluid and blood previously showed some of these motif variants. In ankylosing spondylitis patients, matched synovial fluid reportedly showed significant enrichment of disease-linked clones.

CDR1 is SEHNR, CDR2 FQNEAQ, per germline (reference sequence). This CDR3 is 11 amino acids long. Of note for this clonotype: What it binds is unknown. The germline gene is not matched at one end of the junction; a read error may be the cause.

Preparation of TCR beta libraries was done by quantitative 5'-RACE with molecular barcodes. TCRdb reprocessed the 5' RACE reads with MiXCR, giving one entry per CDR3 protein. This sample yields over 450,000 distinct CDR3 sequences, of which about 13% are seen a single time; around 6.8% belongs to the top ten. This rearrangement joins TRBV7-9 to TRBJ2-4; tentative D call: TRBD2 (7 bases). This clonotype was obtained from a male donor with ankylosing spondylitis. The source material was blood, either unsorted or a sorted T cell fraction (not recorded which). The CDR3 sequence: CASSPGGPWDF. The CDR3 DNA reads as TGTGCCAGCAGCCCGGGGGGCCCCTGGGACTTC.